The present entry profiles one TCR beta chain with its context. This sample stems from a study of early stage breast cancer tumors. TCRdb keeps only in-frame clones here, not all; method: immunoSEQ multiplex PCR. This table holds 51,000 or so clones, approximately 80% found once. Trimming removed 6 bases from V and 6 bases from J, with 11 bases in between. The CDR3 sequence is 12 residues long. Germline CDR1 and CDR2: LNHDA and SQIVND (reference sequence). Sample: blood. V usage is TRBV19 and J usage is TRBJ1-1; perhaps TRBD1 as D (5 bases). The sequence came from a person between 45 and 65 years old with breast cancer. The DNA of the CDR3 is TGTGCCAGTAGGCCTAAAGGGGCTGAAGCTTTCTTT. Translation: CASRPKGAEAFF.